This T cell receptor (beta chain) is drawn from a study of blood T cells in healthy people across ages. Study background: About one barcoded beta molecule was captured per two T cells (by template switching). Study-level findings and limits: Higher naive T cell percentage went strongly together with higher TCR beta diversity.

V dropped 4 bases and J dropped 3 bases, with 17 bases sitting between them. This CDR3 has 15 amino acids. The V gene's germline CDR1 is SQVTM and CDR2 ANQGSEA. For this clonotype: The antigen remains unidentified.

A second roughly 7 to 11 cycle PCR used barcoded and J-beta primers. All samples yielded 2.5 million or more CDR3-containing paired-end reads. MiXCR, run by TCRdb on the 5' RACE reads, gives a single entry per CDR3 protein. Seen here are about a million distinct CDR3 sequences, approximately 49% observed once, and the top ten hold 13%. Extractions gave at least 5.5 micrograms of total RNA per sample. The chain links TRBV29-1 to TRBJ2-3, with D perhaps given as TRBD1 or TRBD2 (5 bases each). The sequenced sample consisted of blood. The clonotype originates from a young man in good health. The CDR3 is CSVAWGSAGTDTQYF. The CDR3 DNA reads TGCAGCGTTGCATGGGGGTCGGCGGGTACAGATACGCAGTATTTT.